A selection of T cell receptor beta chains follows, all from one sample in a study of T cells in Graves' hyperthyroidism and ophthalmopathy. TCRdb independently ran MiXCR on the multiplex PCR reads; one entry per CDR3 protein. The sample lists under 400,000 distinct CDR3 sequences; about 12% were seen once. The sequenced sample was blood. All receptors come from a young woman with Graves' hyperthyroidism. CDR3s include the opening cysteine and the closing phenylalanine or tryptophan. A D gene is named only where the DNA matches it firmly. Some rows have no size entry. The others give once, few or many, or a class for an expanded clone.

j_gene: TRBJ1-4; abundance: many; v_gene: TRBV29-1; d_gene: TRBD1; CDR3nt: TGCAGCATAAAGGACAGGGGAGATGAAAAACTGTTTTTT; CDR3aa: CSIKDRGDEKLFF
j_gene: TRBJ2-7; abundance: many; v_gene: TRBV27; d_gene: .; CDR3nt: TGTGCCAGCAGTTTATCGAGACAGGTAGTTGGCGAGCAGTACTTC; CDR3aa: CASSLSRQVVGEQYF
j_gene: TRBJ1-6; abundance: .; v_gene: TRBV27; d_gene: TRBD1; CDR3nt: TGTGCCAGCACACCGGGACAGGGGGCTGTATCACCCCTCCACTTT; CDR3aa: CASTPGQGAVSPLHF
j_gene: TRBJ2-2; abundance: many; v_gene: TRBV10-1; d_gene: TRBD2; CDR3nt: TGCGCCAGCAGTGACTCCGGGGGGGAAAGGACCGGGGAGCTGTTTTTT; CDR3aa: CASSDSGGERTGELFF
j_gene: TRBJ1-1; abundance: many; v_gene: TRBV6-6; d_gene: .; CDR3nt: TGTGCCAGCAGTTACTCCAGCTTTACTGAAGCTTTCTTT; CDR3aa: CASSYSSFTEAFF
j_gene: TRBJ2-7; abundance: many; v_gene: TRBV12-3/TRBV12-4; d_gene: .; CDR3nt: TGTGCCAGCAGACCCAACAGGGAGGTTACTGGCGAGCAGTACTTC; CDR3aa: CASRPNREVTGEQYF
j_gene: TRBJ2-7; abundance: many; v_gene: TRBV7-2; d_gene: .; CDR3nt: TGTGCCAGCAGCCCCTTCCCGGATTACGAGCAGTACTTC; CDR3aa: CASSPFPDYEQYF
j_gene: TRBJ1-5; abundance: .; v_gene: TRBV9; d_gene: .; CDR3nt: TGTGCCAGCAGCGGCGGAGGGTGGGGTGATCAGCCCCAGCATTTT; CDR3aa: CASSGGGWGDQPQHF
j_gene: TRBJ2-4; abundance: .; v_gene: TRBV5-1; d_gene: .; CDR3nt: TGCGCCAGCAGCTTCGGGGGCGAGGACATTCAGTACTTC; CDR3aa: CASSFGGEDIQYF
j_gene: TRBJ2-3; abundance: many; v_gene: TRBV7-2; d_gene: TRBD1; CDR3nt: TGTGCCAGCAGCCTACAGGGGGCTGTGGGCACAGATACGCAGTATTTT; CDR3aa: CASSLQGAVGTDTQYF
j_gene: TRBJ2-3; abundance: many; v_gene: TRBV24-1; d_gene: TRBD1; CDR3nt: TGTGCCACCACCGAGCACAGGGGGCGTTGGGCAGATACGCAGTATTTT; CDR3aa: CATTEHRGRWADTQYF
j_gene: TRBJ2-1; abundance: many; v_gene: TRBV7-8; d_gene: TRBD2; CDR3nt: TGTGCCAGCAGCGGACTCCAGGGACTAGCGGGGGAGAATGAGCAGTTCTTC; CDR3aa: CASSGLQGLAGENEQFF
j_gene: TRBJ2-5; abundance: .; v_gene: TRBV4-1; d_gene: TRBD1; CDR3nt: TGCGCCAGCAGCCAAGGCAATACTGGACAGGGCGAAACCCAGTACTTC; CDR3aa: CASSQGNTGQGETQYF
j_gene: TRBJ2-3; abundance: .; v_gene: TRBV20-1; d_gene: TRBD1; CDR3nt: TGCAGTGCTAGAGATGTGACAGGGCGCCACACAGATACGCAGTATTTT; CDR3aa: CSARDVTGRHTDTQYF
j_gene: TRBJ1-2; abundance: many; v_gene: TRBV12-3/TRBV12-4; d_gene: TRBD1; CDR3nt: TGTGCCAGCAGTTTTGGACAGGGGGCGCCCGGCTACACCTTC; CDR3aa: CASSFGQGAPGYTF
j_gene: TRBJ1-2; abundance: .; v_gene: TRBV9; d_gene: .; CDR3nt: TGTGCCAGCAGCGTAGAAGTTGGAGACTTTAACTATGGCTACACCTTC; CDR3aa: CASSVEVGDFNYGYTF
j_gene: TRBJ1-1; abundance: few; v_gene: TRBV9; d_gene: TRBD1; CDR3nt: TGTGCCAGCAGCTCGACGACAGGGCGAGGCACTGAAGCTTTCTTT; CDR3aa: CASSSTTGRGTEAFF
j_gene: TRBJ2-1; abundance: many; v_gene: TRBV7-2; d_gene: .; CDR3nt: TGTGCCAGCAGCTTACTTAGTGGTGAGCAGTTCTTC; CDR3aa: CASSLLSGEQFF
j_gene: TRBJ2-7; abundance: many; v_gene: TRBV29-1; d_gene: TRBD2; CDR3nt: TGCAGCGTTGGAGTGTTTAGCGGGAGTCGGTACGAGCAGTACTTC; CDR3aa: CSVGVFSGSRYEQYF
j_gene: TRBJ1-1; abundance: .; v_gene: TRBV20-1; d_gene: .; CDR3nt: TGCAGTGCCCGAGCAGGCAGCTCCTCCACTGAAGCTTTCTTT; CDR3aa: CSARAGSSSTEAFF
j_gene: TRBJ1-5; abundance: many; v_gene: TRBV4-1; d_gene: .; CDR3nt: TGCGCCAGCGGACCAACCACAGCCAGCAATCAGCCCCAGCATTTT; CDR3aa: CASGPTTASNQPQHF
j_gene: TRBJ2-3; abundance: .; v_gene: TRBV4-2; d_gene: .; CDR3nt: TGTGCCAGCAGCCAGATAGACAGCGCAGGGGCAGATACGCAGTATTTT; CDR3aa: CASSQIDSAGADTQYF
j_gene: TRBJ2-6; abundance: .; v_gene: TRBV20-1; d_gene: .; CDR3nt: TGCAGTGCTCTTAGAGGCCAGGGTGGGGCCAACGTCCTGACTTTC; CDR3aa: CSALRGQGGANVLTF
j_gene: TRBJ2-7; abundance: many; v_gene: TRBV12-3/TRBV12-4; d_gene: TRBD1; CDR3nt: TGTGCCAGCAGCAACAGGGGGTACGAGCAGTACTTC; CDR3aa: CASSNRGYEQYF
j_gene: TRBJ2-3; abundance: many; v_gene: TRBV18; d_gene: .; CDR3nt: TGTGCCAGCTCACGTTTCTCAGATACGCAGTATTTT; CDR3aa: CASSRFSDTQYF
j_gene: TRBJ2-7; abundance: many; v_gene: TRBV6-2/TRBV6-3; d_gene: TRBD2; CDR3nt: TGTGCCAGCAGTTACTCGCCGGGACTAGCGGGGATTCCCTACGAGCAGTACTTC; CDR3aa: CASSYSPGLAGIPYEQYF
j_gene: TRBJ2-7; abundance: many; v_gene: TRBV27; d_gene: TRBD2; CDR3nt: TGTGCCAGCAGTTCCGGGGGGGGGGGCTACGAGCAGTACTTC; CDR3aa: CASSSGGGGYEQYF
j_gene: TRBJ1-4; abundance: many; v_gene: TRBV4-1; d_gene: .; CDR3nt: TGCGCCAGCAGCCAAGTTCAAGAAAAACTGTTTTTT; CDR3aa: CASSQVQEKLFF
j_gene: TRBJ1-5; abundance: many; v_gene: TRBV3-1; d_gene: .; CDR3nt: TGTGCCAGCAGCCAAGAAAGGGATTTTGGGCCCCAGCATTTT; CDR3aa: CASSQERDFGPQHF
j_gene: TRBJ1-5; abundance: many; v_gene: TRBV6-2/TRBV6-3; d_gene: TRBD1; CDR3nt: TGTGCCAGCAGTGACAGGGAGAATCAGCCCCAGCATTTT; CDR3aa: CASSDRENQPQHF
j_gene: TRBJ2-1; abundance: many; v_gene: TRBV9; d_gene: .; CDR3nt: TGTGCCAGCAGCGTTACAGGGAGCTCCTACAATGAGCAGTTCTTC; CDR3aa: CASSVTGSSYNEQFF
j_gene: TRBJ1-1; abundance: many; v_gene: TRBV28; d_gene: .; CDR3nt: TGTGCCAGCAGCCCAGTTACCCTGAAGGCTTTCTTT; CDR3aa: CASSPVTLKAFF
j_gene: TRBJ1-5; abundance: many; v_gene: TRBV20-1; d_gene: .; CDR3nt: TGCAGTGCTAGACCGGACAGATATAGCAATCAGCCCCAGCATTTT; CDR3aa: CSARPDRYSNQPQHF
j_gene: TRBJ1-2; abundance: many; v_gene: TRBV20-1; d_gene: TRBD1; CDR3nt: TGCAGTGTTATGGGACAGGGGGCGAAGGGCTACACCTTC; CDR3aa: CSVMGQGAKGYTF
j_gene: TRBJ2-1; abundance: once; v_gene: TRBV10-3; d_gene: .; CDR3nt: TGTGCCATCAGTCTAGGGGTGTCCTACAATGAGCAGTTCTTC; CDR3aa: CAISLGVSYNEQFF
j_gene: TRBJ1-1; abundance: many; v_gene: TRBV15; d_gene: .; CDR3nt: TGTGCCACCAGCGGAGAGACAGGAAATATGAACACTGAAGCTTTCTTT; CDR3aa: CATSGETGNMNTEAFF
j_gene: TRBJ1-5; abundance: many; v_gene: TRBV2; d_gene: .; CDR3nt: TGTGCCAGCAGTGGTGTAGGGGTAAGGCAGCCCCAGCATTTT; CDR3aa: CASSGVGVRQPQHF
j_gene: TRBJ2-1; abundance: few; v_gene: TRBV19; d_gene: .; CDR3nt: TGTGCCAGTAGTCCGGCGACTTTCAATGAGCAGTTCTTC; CDR3aa: CASSPATFNEQFF
j_gene: TRBJ1-5; abundance: many; v_gene: TRBV24-1; d_gene: TRBD1; CDR3nt: TGTGCCACCAGTGACGCCTGGCAGGGGGCGAATCAGCCCCAGCATTTT; CDR3aa: CATSDAWQGANQPQHF
j_gene: TRBJ2-1; abundance: .; v_gene: TRBV5-8; d_gene: .; CDR3nt: TGTGCCAGCAGCGCTAGACTAGACAATGAGCAGTTCTTC; CDR3aa: CASSARLDNEQFF
j_gene: TRBJ2-5; abundance: .; v_gene: TRBV4-2; d_gene: TRBD1; CDR3nt: TGTGCCAGCAGCCCGAGACGGAACAGGGGAGAGACCCAGTACTTC; CDR3aa: CASSPRRNRGETQYF
j_gene: TRBJ1-1; abundance: .; v_gene: TRBV19; d_gene: .; CDR3nt: TGTGCCAGTAGTATTCCCCCAGAAAACATGAACACTGAAGCTTTCTTT; CDR3aa: CASSIPPENMNTEAFF
j_gene: TRBJ2-7; abundance: many; v_gene: TRBV29-1; d_gene: .; CDR3nt: TGCAGCGCTAAAGAGGGAGAGCAGTACTTC; CDR3aa: CSAKEGEQYF
j_gene: TRBJ2-4; abundance: .; v_gene: TRBV12-3/TRBV12-4; d_gene: TRBD2; CDR3nt: TGTGCCAGCAGCGTAGGGCGGGGGGGGGGCAAAAACATTCAGTACTTC; CDR3aa: CASSVGRGGGKNIQYF
j_gene: TRBJ1-1; abundance: .; v_gene: TRBV20-1; d_gene: .; CDR3nt: TGCAGTGCTAGATTCTCAGGGGACACTGAAGCTTTCTTT; CDR3aa: CSARFSGDTEAFF
j_gene: TRBJ2-7; abundance: many; v_gene: TRBV2; d_gene: TRBD2; CDR3nt: TGTGCCAGCAGTGAAGGGCCTAGCGGGAGGCATGAGCAGTACTTC; CDR3aa: CASSEGPSGRHEQYF
j_gene: TRBJ2-2; abundance: many; v_gene: TRBV6-2/TRBV6-3; d_gene: .; CDR3nt: TGTGCCAGCAGTTACTTAAAAGTTTACCCGGCGAACACCGGGGAGCTGTTTTTT; CDR3aa: CASSYLKVYPANTGELFF
j_gene: TRBJ2-5; abundance: many; v_gene: TRBV3-1; d_gene: TRBD2; CDR3nt: TGTGCCAGCAGCCAAGAGCGGGGGAGTATTCAAGAGACCCAGTACTTC; CDR3aa: CASSQERGSIQETQYF
j_gene: TRBJ2-1; abundance: many; v_gene: TRBV11-2; d_gene: .; CDR3nt: TGTGCCAGCAGCTTAGGACCAGGGTCCTACAATGAGCAGTTCTTC; CDR3aa: CASSLGPGSYNEQFF
j_gene: TRBJ1-4; abundance: .; v_gene: TRBV9; d_gene: TRBD1; CDR3nt: TGTGCCAGCAGCCCCCGGGACAGAACGTGGGAAAAACTGTTTTTT; CDR3aa: CASSPRDRTWEKLFF
j_gene: TRBJ2-7; abundance: .; v_gene: TRBV18; d_gene: TRBD1; CDR3nt: TGTGCCAGCTCACCCCGACAGGGTGGTGAGCAGTACTTC; CDR3aa: CASSPRQGGEQYF
j_gene: TRBJ1-5; abundance: .; v_gene: TRBV25-1; d_gene: .; CDR3nt: TGTGCCAGCAGTGAGGGCAGCGGGAATCAGCCCCAGCATTTT; CDR3aa: CASSEGSGNQPQHF
j_gene: TRBJ2-1; abundance: many; v_gene: TRBV7-2; d_gene: TRBD1; CDR3nt: TGTGCCAGCAGCTTAGGGACAGGGGACAATGAGCAGTTCTTC; CDR3aa: CASSLGTGDNEQFF
j_gene: TRBJ1-1; abundance: .; v_gene: TRBV5-4; d_gene: .; CDR3nt: TGTGCCAGCAGCCTCCCCCGGGGTGGAGGGAACACTGAAGCTTTCTTT; CDR3aa: CASSLPRGGGNTEAFF
j_gene: TRBJ1-2; abundance: many; v_gene: TRBV3-1; d_gene: .; CDR3nt: TGTGCCAGCAGCCCCTCCTGGGGAGTACCGACAGGAGTCTATGGCTACACCTTC; CDR3aa: CASSPSWGVPTGVYGYTF
j_gene: TRBJ2-1; abundance: many; v_gene: TRBV4-3; d_gene: .; CDR3nt: TGCGCCAGCAGCCAAGGTACAGATTCCTACAATGAGCAGTTCTTC; CDR3aa: CASSQGTDSYNEQFF
j_gene: TRBJ2-1; abundance: .; v_gene: TRBV3-1; d_gene: TRBD2; CDR3nt: TGTGCCAGCAGCCACCTAGCGGGGGGGCCCGATGAGCAGTTCTTC; CDR3aa: CASSHLAGGPDEQFF